Following are 23 T cell receptor beta chains from one sample sequenced in a study of blood T cells in healthy people across ages. Primers used in a second PCR of about 7 to 12 cycles were a sample-barcoded 5' primer and a J-beta primer mix. In TCRdb, the 5' RACE reads were re-called with MiXCR into one record per CDR3 protein. The sample shows around 1,000,000 distinct CDR3 sequences, around two fifths of them seen only once. The sequenced sample was blood. These receptors all stem from a man between 18 and 35 years old in good health.

The chain uses TRBV4-1 and TRBJ1-1; D possibly corresponds to TRBD1 (6 bases). Between the trimmed V and J ends, which lost 0 bases and 4 bases, there was a span of 18 bases. Germline V gene data show CDR1 as MGHRA and CDR2 as YSYEKL. The CDR3 has 17 amino acids. The CDR3: CASSQERGGALVTEAFF. In DNA form, the CDR3 reads TGCGCCAGCAGCCAAGAACGCGGGGGCGCCTTGGTCACTGAAGCTTTCTTT.

This clonotype was counted a few times. V and J are TRBV12-3 or TRBV12-4 and TRBJ2-3, with TRBD2 identical over 11 bases. Trimming cost V 7 bases and J 0 bases; bases outside gene matches: 15. This CDR3 has 19 residues. The CDR3 reads CASTRLAGTISTSTDTQYF. The CDR3 DNA reads TGTGCCAGCACCCGACTAGCGGGGACAATTAGTACTAGCACAGATACGCAGTATTTT.

CDR3 nucleotide sequence: TGTGCCAGCAGGGATAGCAGGACAGGTCAACCCTACGAGCAGTACTTC. Translating it yields CASRDSRTGQPYEQYF. The rearrangement uses TRBV12-3 or TRBV12-4 and TRBJ2-7; 7 bases are shared with TRBD1. With V trimmed by 6 bases and J by 2 bases, 13 bases remained unmatched. There are 16 residues in the CDR3.

This chain links TRBV25-1 with TRBJ1-2; no reliable D call. This CDR3 has 14 amino acids. V lost 1 base and J 4 bases, leaving 10 bases between the germline ends. Germline values: CDR1 MGHDK, CDR2 SYGVNS. The CDR3 region has the DNA TGTGCCAGCAGTGAATGGCAGGACTTCTATGGCTACACCTTC. Its protein product is CASSEWQDFYGYTF.

Ten or more counts support this clonotype. The J gene is TRBJ2-7, the V gene TRBV28; D may be TRBD1 or TRBD2 (5 bases each). The CDR3 consists of 14 residues. V lost 6 bases, J lost 3 bases, and 15 bases lay in between. Germline assignment: CDR1 MDHEN and CDR2 SYDVKM. In DNA, the CDR3 is TGTGCCAGCAGCCCCCGGGACGGAGACTACGAGCAGTACTTC. Its protein is CASSPRDGDYEQYF. Looking up the rest from reference TRBV28 and TRBJ2-7 gives the full variable domain: DVKVTQSSRYLVKRTGEKVFLECVQDMDHENMFWYRQDPGLGLRLIYFSYDVKMKEKGDIPEGYSVSREKKERFSLILESASTNQTSMYLCASSPRDGDYEQYFGPGTRLTVT.

This sequence joins TRBV29-1 and TRBJ2-7, with TRBD2 matching 10 bases. This CDR3 has 12 residues. Germline V lookup: CDR1 SQVTM, CDR2 ANQGSEA. The V segment lost 4 bases and the J segment 3 bases; nucleotides outside the gene matches: 0. CDR3 coding DNA: TGCAGCGTTGGGACTAGCGGCTACGAGCAGTACTTC. This codes for CSVGTSGYEQYF.

In its sample, this clonotype was seen a few times. The CDR3 loop reads CASSLELGGQPQHF. The CDR3 DNA is TGCGCCAGCAGCTTGGAATTGGGGGGCCAGCCCCAGCATTTT. The chain is built from TRBV5-1 and TRBJ1-5; possible D gene TRBD1, 6 bases. The CDR3 covers 14 residues. Trimming pared 0 bases from V and 7 bases from J, leaving 11 bases between. CDR1 is SGHRS, CDR2 YFSETQ, per germline.

This chain's CDR3 is CASSQEGRGNEQFF. The CDR3 DNA reads as TGCGCCAGCAGCCAAGAGGGCAGGGGTAATGAGCAGTTCTTC. V is TRBV4-3 and J is TRBJ2-1; tentatively, D is TRBD1 (6 bases). The CDR3 runs to 14 residues. Germline V gene sequence: CDR1 LGHNA, CDR2 YSLEER. V dropped 0 bases and J dropped 7 bases, with 10 bases sitting between them.

CDR3 DNA: TGTGCCAGCAGGAGTAGCGGGATCAACACCGGGGAGCTGTTTTTT. Translated: CASRSSGINTGELFF. The rearrangement uses TRBV6-2 or TRBV6-3 and TRBJ2-2, with 8 bases fitting TRBD2. The CDR3 has 15 residues. Germline V gives CDR1 MNHEY, CDR2 SVGEGT. Trimming cost V 6 bases and J 2 bases; bases outside gene matches: 5.

J is TRBJ1-2 and V is TRBV5-1; no clear D. Germline assignment: CDR1 SGHRS and CDR2 YFSETQ. CDR3 length equals 15 residues. The V end lost 4 bases, the J end lost 1 base, and 14 bases lay between the germline ends. The CDR3 coding sequence is TGCGCCAGCAGCGTGGATCCCGATGATAACTATGGCTACACCTTC. Protein: CASSVDPDDNYGYTF.

This clonotype occurred a few times. This chain uses TRBV5-1 with TRBJ2-1; D unresolved. There are 16 residues in the CDR3. The V and J ends lost 0 bases and 1 base respectively, with 11 bases between them. Germline V gene data show CDR1 as SGHRS and CDR2 as YFSETQ. The CDR3 protein is CASSLAGLNSYNEQFF. The CDR3, as DNA: TGCGCCAGCAGCTTGGCCGGCCTGAATTCCTACAATGAGCAGTTCTTC. The whole variable domain, filled in from reference TRBV5-1 and TRBJ2-1, reads KAGVTQTPRYLIKTRGQQVTLSCSPISGHRSVSWYQQTPGQGLQFLFEYFSETQRNKGNFPGRFSGRQFSNSRSEMNVSTLELGDSALYLCASSLAGLNSYNEQFFGPGTRLTVL.

This clonotype was found a few times. This sequence joins TRBV4-2 and TRBJ1-1; 9 bases align to TRBD1. V dropped 0 bases and J dropped 5; count of bases not matched to a gene: 4. Germline V gene lookup returns CDR1 LGHNA and CDR2 YNFKEQ. The CDR3 loop spans 15 amino acids. CDR3 region: CASSQDLGTGTEAFF. CDR3 sequence (DNA): TGTGCCAGCAGCCAAGACTTAGGGACAGGGACTGAAGCTTTCTTT.

The chain has TRBV4-2 and TRBJ2-1; 12 positions agree with TRBD1. The CDR3 contains 16 residues. Germline CDR1 reads LGHNA; CDR2 reads YNFKEQ. V shed 0 bases and J 8 bases; nucleotides not matched to a gene: 5. Here the CDR3 DNA reads TGTGCCAGCAGCCAAGAGGGACAGGGGGCGGTTTATGAGCAGTTCTTC. Translated, it gives CASSQEGQGAVYEQFF.

V is TRBV7-2 and J is TRBJ2-5, with TRBD2 matching over 9 bases. The V gene's germline CDR1 is SGHTA and CDR2 FQGNSA. V gave up 7 bases and J gave up 11 bases; unmatched junction bases: 17. The CDR3 totals 15 residues. The CDR3 DNA sequence: TGTGCCAGCACCGAGATCGGGACTAGCTTAAATGAGCAGTACTTC. It is translated as CASTEIGTSLNEQYF.

The chain is built from TRBV27 and TRBJ2-2; D ambiguous. Trimming shortened V by 6 bases and J by 1 base, and 12 bases separated the two germline ends. This CDR3 spans 15 amino acids. Germline lookup yields CDR1 MNHEY and CDR2 SMNVEV (reference sequence). The CDR3 spells CASRGPFGNTGELFF. The CDR3 region has the DNA TGTGCCAGCAGAGGCCCCTTCGGGAACACCGGGGAGCTGTTTTTT.

This chain connects TRBV6-5 to TRBJ2-1; the match to TRBD1 covers 10 bases. Germline V CDR1 and CDR2: MNHEY, SVGAGI. This CDR3 is 15 amino acids long. V gave up 2 bases and J gave up 10 bases; unmatched junction bases: 8. Here the CDR3 reads CASSYHRGQGKEQFF. The CDR3, as DNA: TGTGCCAGCAGTTACCACCGGGGACAGGGGAAAGAGCAGTTCTTC.

The rearrangement uses TRBV3-1 and TRBJ2-4; D perhaps matches TRBD1 (5 bases). The CDR3 extends over 14 amino acids. V gave up 0 bases and J gave up 13 bases, with 16 bases separating them. CDR1 and CDR2 (germline): LGHDT, YNNKEL (reference sequence). CDR3 region: CASSQEGLQATQYF. CDR3 sequence (DNA): TGTGCCAGCAGCCAAGAGGGGCTCCAGGCCACCCAGTACTTC.

The rearrangement links TRBV7-9 to TRBJ1-4, with 7 bases aligning to TRBD1. The J segment lost 4 bases and the V segment lost 4 bases, leaving 3 bases of the junction unmatched. The CDR3 is made up of 14 amino acids. CDR1 and CDR2 from the germline V gene are SEHNR and FQNEAQ (reference sequence). CDR3 bases: TGTGCCAGCAGCTCGACAGGGAATAATGAAAAACTGTTTTTT. Its translation is CASSSTGNNEKLFF.

This clonotype came up a few times. The rearrangement links TRBV25-1 to TRBJ1-6; no clear D gene. Per the germline V gene, CDR1 is MGHDK and CDR2 is SYGVNS. V was cut by 6 bases and J by 9 bases, with 18 bases left in between. The CDR3 length is 15 residues. The CDR3 DNA reads TGTGCCAGCAGCGAGACCCGGGAGAGTTCTTCACCCCTCCACTTT. Translation: CASSETRESSSPLHF.

There are a few counts of this clonotype. CDR3 nucleotides: TGCGCCAGCAGCCAAGACAAGTCCAGGGGGTACGAAAAACTGTTTTTT. Translating gives CASSQDKSRGYEKLFF. The J gene is TRBJ1-4, the V gene TRBV4-3; 7 bases are a match to TRBD1. With 0 bases clipped from V and 8 bases from J, the junction kept 9 bases outside the gene matches. The length of the CDR3 is 16 residues. CDR1 and CDR2 (germline): LGHNA, YSLEER.

Note on this clonotype: A read error may account for a junction end that differs from germline. The CDR3 coding sequence is TGTGCTAGCAGTCCCCGCAGCACAGATATGCAATATTTT. Its translation is CASSPRSTDMQYF. This chain connects TRBV12-3 or TRBV12-4 to TRBJ2-3; D unclear. The CDR3 totals 13 residues.

This clonotype has a handful of counts. The chain is built from TRBV5-1 and TRBJ1-2; D possibly corresponds to TRBD1 (5 bases). This CDR3 has 16 residues. Looked up from germline, CDR1 is SGHRS and CDR2 is YFSETQ. Trimming cost V 0 bases and J 5 bases, with 17 bases left between them. CDR3 DNA: TGCGCCAGCAGCTTGGATCCCCAGGGAGACCTTTATGGCTACACCTTC. It yields the protein CASSLDPQGDLYGYTF.

The chain is built from TRBV3-1 and TRBJ1-1; 9 bases align to TRBD1. This CDR3 contains 14 residues. Germline-derived CDR1 and CDR2 are LGHDT and YNNKEL (reference sequence). V lost 7 bases and J lost 5; bases outside the gene matches: 8. The CDR3 reads CASNLGQGYTEAFF. The CDR3 nucleotides read TGTGCCAGCAACCTCGGACAGGGGTATACTGAAGCTTTCTTT.